One T cell receptor beta chain is described in this entry. Its cognate antigen is unknown. The data originate from a study of cytomegalovirus exposure and HLA in healthy donors. Study as a whole: Researchers found that approximately 77% of a few hundred genotyped donors fell within the Caucasian-associated ancestry cluster. Findings of the study overall: In a later analysis, V- and J-gene trimming of beta chains associated with a DCLRE1C missense variant, replicated independently.

The PCR was carried out with 60 Vbeta primers and 13 Jbeta primers. Libraries were prepared by immunoSEQ multiplex PCR; TCRdb keeps only in-frame clonotypes and omits some of them. The data hold 70,000 to 95,000 clones, with about 78% observed a single time. Donors were nominally healthy when sampled, though unrecorded immune exposures were likely. The CDR3 covers 16 residues. The ends lost 6 bases at V and 7 bases at J; junction bases unmatched: 15. Germline V gives CDR1 MDHEN, CDR2 SYDVKM. This clonotype was sampled from a man in his forties in good health and CMV-seronegative. V and J are TRBV28 and TRBJ2-7; TRBD1 agrees at 10 bases. The source material was PBMCs. Here the CDR3 DNA reads TGTGCCAGCAGGACGACAGGGGGCGCCCCCGGAGGAGAGCAGTACTTC. Its protein product is CASRTTGGAPGGEQYF.